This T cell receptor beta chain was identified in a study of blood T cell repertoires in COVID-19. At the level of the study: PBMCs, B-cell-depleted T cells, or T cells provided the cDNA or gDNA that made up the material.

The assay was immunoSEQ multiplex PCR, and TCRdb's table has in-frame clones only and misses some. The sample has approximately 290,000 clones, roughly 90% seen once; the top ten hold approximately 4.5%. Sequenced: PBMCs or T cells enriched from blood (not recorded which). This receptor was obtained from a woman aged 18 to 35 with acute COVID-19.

The CDR3 bases are TGCAGCGTCAACAGGGTTCGGGGAAACTATGGCTACACCTTC. Protein sequence: CSVNRVRGNYGYTF. The chain couples TRBV29-1 to TRBJ1-2, with D perhaps matching TRBD1 (6 bases). This CDR3 region has 14 residues. The germline CDR1 and CDR2 sequences are SQVTM and ANQGSEA. V lost 6 bases and J 2 bases, leaving 16 bases between the germline ends.